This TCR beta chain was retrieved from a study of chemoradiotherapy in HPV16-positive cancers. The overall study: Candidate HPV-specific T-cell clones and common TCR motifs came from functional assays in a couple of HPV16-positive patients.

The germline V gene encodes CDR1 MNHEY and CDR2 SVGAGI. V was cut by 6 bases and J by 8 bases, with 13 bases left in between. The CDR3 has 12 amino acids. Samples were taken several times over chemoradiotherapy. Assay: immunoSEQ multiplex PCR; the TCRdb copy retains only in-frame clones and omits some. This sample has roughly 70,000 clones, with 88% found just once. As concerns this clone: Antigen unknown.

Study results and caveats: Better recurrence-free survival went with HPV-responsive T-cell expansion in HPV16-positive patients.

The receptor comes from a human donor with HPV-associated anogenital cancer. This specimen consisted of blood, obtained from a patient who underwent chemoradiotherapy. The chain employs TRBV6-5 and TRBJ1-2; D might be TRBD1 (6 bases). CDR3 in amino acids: CASREPGVGYTF. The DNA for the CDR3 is TGTGCCAGCAGGGAACCAGGGGTAGGCTACACCTTC.